This T cell receptor beta chain emerged from a study of neurological immune-mediated disorders. The CDR3 length is 15 residues. CDR1 and CDR2 (germline): SGHTA, FQGNSA. With 1 base removed from V and 2 bases from J, the gap between germline ends came to 9 bases. The cDNA came from 5'RACE with 10-nucleotide random UMIs. Sequencing of 15-18 subjects in each run yielded over 190 million TCR-beta sequences. One entry per CDR3 protein, called by TCRdb with MiXCR from the 5' RACE reads. The table lists 50,000 or so distinct CDR3 sequences, 10% to 13% of them singletons. This clonotype was detected many times.

This clonotype originated in a middle-aged woman with HTLV-1-associated myelopathy (HAM/TSP). The chain joins TRBV7-2 to TRBJ2-1; no clear D. The sequenced sample consisted of PBMCs. CDR3 loop: CASSLGTPAYNEQFF. CDR3 DNA: TGTGCCAGCAGCTTAGGCACCCCAGCCTACAATGAGCAGTTCTTC.